Following are 30 T cell receptor beta chains from one sample sequenced in a study of blood T cell repertoires in COVID-19 (dated by TCRdb to 2020 to 2021). The library relied on the immunoSEQ multiplex PCR assay. Drawn from immuneACCESS, this table holds only the in-frame rearrangements with V and J called that TCRdb kept. Clones are partly lost; checked studies trace under half to an unresolved V gene and leave the rest unexplained. The sample table holds around 130,000 clones, of which approximately 86% were seen once. Of the sample, approximately 20% falls within the top ten clones. Source material: peripheral blood. These receptors were collected from a woman aged 45-65 years who had recovered from COVID-19.

This rearrangement joins TRBV9 to TRBJ2-5; 14 bases line up with TRBD2. With 0 bases clipped from V and 5 bases from J, the junction kept 3 bases outside the gene matches. The CDR3 runs 16 residues. Germline assignment: CDR1 SGDLS and CDR2 YYNGEE. The chain's CDR3 is CASSVGTSGGYETQYF. In DNA, the CDR3 is TGTGCCAGCAGCGTAGGGACTAGCGGGGGGTATGAGACCCAGTACTTC. Full variable domain (rest looked up from reference TRBV9 and TRBJ2-5): DSGVTQTPKHLITATGQRVTLRCSPRSGDLSVYWYQQSLDQGLQFLIQYYNGEERAKGNILERFSAQQFPDLHSELNLSSLELGDSALYFCASSVGTSGGYETQYFGPGTRLLVL.

V usage is TRBV9 and J usage is TRBJ2-1, with D maybe TRBD1 (6 bases). Trimming removed 0 bases from V and 9 bases from J, with 7 bases in between. CDR1 SGDLS and CDR2 YYNGEE come from the germline V gene. The CDR3 loop spans 12 amino acids. CDR3: CASSVEGVEQFF. As DNA, the CDR3 is TGTGCCAGCAGCGTAGAGGGGGTTGAGCAGTTCTTC.

The genes are TRBV5-8 and TRBJ2-1; the match to TRBD2 covers 15 bases. The J segment lost 7 bases and the V segment lost 5 bases, leaving 4 bases of the junction unmatched. CDR1 SGHTS and CDR2 YDEGEE come from the germline V gene. The CDR3 has 15 amino acids. The CDR3 DNA reads as TGTGCCAGCAGAGAGGGACTAGCGGGAGGTAATGAGCAGTTCTTC. It translates to CASREGLAGGNEQFF.

The chain combines TRBV2 with TRBJ1-1; no firm D call. CDR1 and CDR2 (germline): SNHLY, FYNNEI. Trimming removed 8 bases from V and 3 bases from J, with 13 bases in between. This CDR3 spans 13 amino acids. The CDR3 DNA is TGTGCCAGCTTTACGGACTCCTACACTGAAGCTTTCTTT. It codes for CASFTDSYTEAFF.

The V call is TRBV5-1, the J call TRBJ2-1, with 8 bases that match TRBD2. V lost 0 bases and J lost 1; bases outside the gene matches: 3. CDR1 and CDR2 from the germline V gene are SGHRS and YFSETQ. The CDR3 extends over 16 amino acids. CDR3 region: CASSLVGGGSYNEQFF. The CDR3 DNA reads as TGCGCCAGCAGCTTGGTGGGCGGGGGGTCCTACAATGAGCAGTTCTTC.

J is TRBJ2-1 and V is TRBV9, with D tentatively TRBD1 (6 bases). Germline V gene lookup returns CDR1 SGDLS and CDR2 YYNGEE. Trimming cost V 0 bases and J 7 bases, with 11 bases left between them. The CDR3 has 14 residues. The CDR3 here is CASSVGGQWNEQFF. In DNA, the CDR3 is TGTGCCAGCAGCGTAGGGGGGCAGTGGAATGAGCAGTTCTTC.

The CDR3 reads CASRAGGNTEAFF. The CDR3 DNA follows: TGCGCCAGCAGGGCAGGGGGGAACACTGAAGCTTTCTTT. The V and J genes are TRBV5-1 and TRBJ1-1; TRBD1 matches at 7 bases. Germline values: CDR1 SGHRS, CDR2 YFSETQ. The CDR3 loop spans 13 amino acids. V was clipped by 5 bases and J by 1 base; unmatched bases: 2.

The chain has TRBV7-3 and TRBJ2-1; D gene uncertain. Deletions cut 2 bases from V and 5 bases from J, with 7 bases between. This CDR3 is 13 amino acids long. CDR1 and CDR2 (germline): SGHTA, FQGTGA. The CDR3 spells CASSLGPNNEQFF. CDR3 DNA: TGTGCCAGCAGCTTAGGGCCAAACAATGAGCAGTTCTTC.

The genes are TRBV28 and TRBJ2-3; a weak D match, TRBD2 (6 bases). CDR1 is MDHEN and CDR2 is SYDVKM in the germline V gene. Trimming cost V 3 bases and J 4 bases, with 8 bases left between them. The CDR3 has 13 residues. CDR3 DNA sequence: TGTGCCAGCAGTTTTGCGGGGCCAGATACGCAGTATTTT. The encoded protein is CASSFAGPDTQYF.

This clone was detected only a few times. The chain carries TRBV19 and TRBJ1-6; TRBD1 agrees at 9 bases. The germline CDR1 and CDR2 sequences are LNHDA and SQIVND (reference sequence). The CDR3 loop spans 14 amino acids. The trim removed 5 bases at V and 9 bases at J, leaving 5 bases unmatched. For the CDR3, the DNA is TGTGCCAGTAGTCCGGGGACAGGGAGTTCACCCCTCCACTTT. Protein sequence: CASSPGTGSSPLHF.

The rearrangement links TRBV18 to TRBJ2-1; 12 nucleotides line up with TRBD2. CDR1 and CDR2 from the germline V gene are KGHSH and LQKENI. The V and J ends lost 0 bases and 10 bases, in that order; junction bases with no gene match: 7. The CDR3 is made up of 16 amino acids. CDR3 region: CASSPPKTSGGNEQFF. As DNA, the CDR3 is TGTGCCAGCTCACCACCAAAAACTAGCGGGGGGAACGAGCAGTTCTTC.

The V and J genes are TRBV5-1 and TRBJ2-3, with TRBD1 identical over 8 bases. CDR1 and CDR2 from the germline V gene are SGHRS and YFSETQ. The V and J ends lost 4 bases and 1 base, in that order; junction bases with no gene match: 8. This CDR3 is built from 16 residues. The CDR3 coding sequence is TGCGCCAGCAGCCCTACGACAGGGGTAGGCACAGATACGCAGTATTTT. Translation gives CASSPTTGVGTDTQYF.

The chain couples TRBV18 to TRBJ1-2; no definite D call. Trimming cost V 3 bases and J 0 bases, with 14 bases left between them. The CDR3 spans 16 residues. Germline values: CDR1 KGHSH, CDR2 LQKENI. DNA of the CDR3: TGTGCCAGCTCACCCTATTCCGCAGGTGCTAACTATGGCTACACCTTC. Amino acid sequence: CASSPYSAGANYGYTF.

V gene TRBV11-2 combines with J gene TRBJ1-2, with unresolved D. Germline V lookup: CDR1 SGHAT, CDR2 FQNNGV. With 0 bases removed from V and 7 bases from J, the gap between germline ends came to 3 bases. The length of the CDR3 is 11 residues. For the CDR3, the DNA is TGTGCCAGCAGCTTAGATATTGGCTACACCTTC. Translation: CASSLDIGYTF.

The chain recombines TRBV4-3 with TRBJ2-1, with 10 nucleotides matching TRBD2. The CDR3 totals 16 residues. CDR1 LGHNA and CDR2 YSLEER come from the germline V gene. Losses at the gene ends were 0 bases for V and 5 bases for J; bases not matched to a gene: 4. The CDR3 DNA reads as TGCGCCAGCAGCCAAGATCTCCTAGCGGGAGACAATGAGCAGTTCTTC. This translates into CASSQDLLAGDNEQFF.

V is TRBV5-1 and J is TRBJ2-7; D may be TRBD1 (7 bases). The CDR3 contains 13 residues. In germline, CDR1 is SGHRS, CDR2 YFSETQ. V lost 4 bases and J lost 4, with 12 bases in between. CDR3 loop: CASSQTGRYEQYF. Here the CDR3 DNA reads TGCGCCAGCAGCCAGACAGGGAGGTACGAGCAGTACTTC.

The gene calls are TRBV27 and TRBJ2-1, with TRBD2 matching over 7 bases. Trimming at V came to 2 bases and at J to 1 base, leaving 8 bases not matched to a gene. The germline CDR1 and CDR2 sequences are MNHEY and SMNVEV (reference sequence). This CDR3 is 17 amino acids long. The chain's CDR3 is CASSLLGLGGSYNEQFF. Here the CDR3 DNA reads TGTGCCAGCAGTTTACTCGGACTAGGCGGATCCTACAATGAGCAGTTCTTC.

The DNA for the CDR3 is TGTGCCAGCATGATGCCTAGCGGGAGTATGGTCGAGCAGTACTTC. Residues: CASMMPSGSMVEQYF. The V call is TRBV28, the J call TRBJ2-7, with 10 positions matching TRBD2. V shed 7 bases, J shed 6 bases, and the junction held 12 bases outside the gene matches. The V gene's germline CDR1 is MDHEN and CDR2 SYDVKM. This CDR3 has 15 amino acids.

The chain uses TRBV19 and TRBJ2-6, with 9 bases matching TRBD2. The germline V gene encodes CDR1 LNHDA and CDR2 SQIVND (reference sequence). V shed 5 bases, J shed 2 bases, and the junction held 7 bases outside the gene matches. This CDR3 has 17 amino acids. CDR3 DNA: TGTGCCAGTAGTTTGGGACTAGCCCTACCTGGGGCCAACGTCCTGACTTTC. As protein: CASSLGLALPGANVLTF.

The rearrangement links TRBV11-3 to TRBJ2-1; 8 nucleotides line up with TRBD2. The CDR3 extends over 16 amino acids. Germline V lookup: CDR1 SGHNT, CDR2 YENEEA. V dropped 3 bases and J dropped 3; count of bases not matched to a gene: 7. The CDR3 reads CASSFSGTEIYNEQFF. The CDR3 DNA reads TGTGCCAGCAGCTTTAGCGGGACTGAAATCTACAATGAGCAGTTCTTC.

The chain uses TRBV19 and TRBJ1-3; TRBD1 aligns across 8 bases. Germline V CDR1 and CDR2: LNHDA, SQIVND (reference sequence). V gave up 3 bases and J gave up 3 bases; unmatched junction bases: 7. This CDR3 contains 16 residues. CDR3 coding DNA: TGTGCCAGTAGTATGGACAGGGTGTCGCTTGGAAACACCATATATTTT. The encoded protein is CASSMDRVSLGNTIYF.

This clone is a singleton in its sample. The CDR3 DNA is TGTGCCAGCAGCGTAGGTCTCGGGGATACGCAGTATTTT. It is translated as CASSVGLGDTQYF. V usage is TRBV9 and J usage is TRBJ2-3; D is undetermined. V lost 0 bases and J lost 6, with 8 bases in between. CDR1 and CDR2 from the germline V gene are SGDLS and YYNGEE. The CDR3 loop spans 13 amino acids.

This chain joins TRBV5-1 and TRBJ2-1; 12 bases align to TRBD2. CDR3 length equals 16 residues. J was trimmed by 7 bases and V by 0 bases; bases with no gene match: 5. CDR1 SGHRS and CDR2 YFSETQ come from the germline V gene. Here the CDR3 DNA reads TGCGCCAGCAGCTTGGCGGCTAGCGGGGGGGTGAATGAGCAGTTCTTC. It translates to CASSLAASGGVNEQFF.

The chain combines TRBV3-1 (or the pseudogene TRBV3-2) with TRBJ1-4; the D gene is possibly TRBD1 (5 bases). Deletions cut 4 bases from V and 5 bases from J, with 23 bases between. The germline V gene has CDR1 LGHDT and CDR2 YNNKEL (reference sequence). This CDR3 has 18 amino acids. In DNA form, the CDR3 reads TGTGCCAGCAGCCCGGGGGAGCCCCACAGTCTCAGAAATGAAAAACTGTTTTTT. Translation: CASSPGEPHSLRNEKLFF.

The V call is TRBV19, the J call TRBJ1-1; D uncertain. This CDR3 has 14 residues. The germline V and J ends were trimmed by 7 bases and 0 bases, with 12 bases remaining between them. Germline loops: CDR1 LNHDA, CDR2 SQIVND (reference sequence). The CDR3 region is CASTTTPMNTEAFF. CDR3 DNA sequence: TGTGCCAGTACCACTACACCGATGAACACTGAAGCTTTCTTT.

The V and J genes are TRBV2 and TRBJ2-7; the match to TRBD2 covers 7 bases. CDR3 size: 12 residues. The germline CDR1 and CDR2 sequences are SNHLY and FYNNEI. In DNA form, the CDR3 reads TGTACATCCTGGGACTACAACTACGAGCAGTACTTC. Its protein is CTSWDYNYEQYF.

The chain uses TRBV7-2 and TRBJ1-3; D remains ambiguous. V lost 6 bases and J lost 2, with 11 bases in between. Looked up from germline, CDR1 is SGHTA and CDR2 is FQGNSA. The length of the CDR3 is 14 residues. CDR3 sequence (DNA): TGTGCCAGCAGTTTCAGAGGCCCTGGAAACACCATATATTTT. It yields the protein CASSFRGPGNTIYF.

The chain uses TRBV7-2 and TRBJ2-1, with a possible D match to TRBD2 (5 bases). CDR3 length: 17 residues. Trimming shortened V by 5 bases and J by 4 bases, and 21 bases separated the two germline ends. Per the germline V gene, CDR1 is SGHTA and CDR2 is FQGNSA. CDR3 sequence: CASSPRLTSGGYNEQFF. The CDR3 DNA reads TGTGCCAGCAGCCCCCGCTTAACGAGCGGAGGTTACAATGAGCAGTTCTTC.

The chain employs TRBV7-2 and TRBJ2-7; no clear D gene. Germline lookup yields CDR1 SGHTA and CDR2 FQGNSA. The CDR3 runs 13 residues. V lost 2 bases to trimming and J lost 7 bases, with 12 bases between them. CDR3 coding DNA: TGTGCCAGCAGCTTAAATCCTAATAGAGAGCAGTACTTC. This gives the protein CASSLNPNREQYF. Supplemented by reference TRBV7-2 and TRBJ2-7, the full variable domain reads GAGVSQSPSNKVTEKGKDVELRCDPISGHTALYWYRQSLGQGLEFLIYFQGNSAPDKSGLPSDRFSAERTGGSVSTLTIQRTQQEDSAVYLCASSLNPNREQYFGPGTRLTVT.

The rearrangement links TRBV27 to TRBJ2-7; TRBD1 is a possible D gene (6 bases). The CDR3 sequence is 12 residues long. The germline V gene has CDR1 MNHEY and CDR2 SMNVEV (reference sequence). V dropped 5 bases and J dropped 6 bases, with 11 bases sitting between them. The CDR3 DNA follows: TGTGCCAGCAGTATCAGGGGAGTCGAGCAGTACTTC. Protein product: CASSIRGVEQYF.